These 5 T cell receptor beta chains share one sample of origin, sequenced in a study of cytomegalovirus exposure and HLA in healthy donors. The PCR employed 60 Vbeta primers together with 13 Jbeta primers. Measured with immunoSEQ multiplex PCR; TCRdb has only the in-frame clones, and not every one. The table includes some 78,000 clones, approximately 80% detected once. Sequencing was performed on PBMCs. The receptor source for this set is a woman aged 45-60 years in good health and CMV-seropositive.

The chain combines TRBV5-1 with TRBJ2-1; TRBD2 matches 7 bases. The length of the CDR3 is 15 residues. Unmatched junction bases numbered 5, after V lost 5 bases and J lost 0 bases. Germline CDR1 is SGHRS and CDR2 is YFSETQ. CDR3: CASSEGLISYNEQFF. In DNA, the CDR3 is TGCGCCAGCAGTGAGGGACTAATCTCCTACAATGAGCAGTTCTTC.

V gene TRBV4-1 combines with J gene TRBJ1-1; 9 bases align to TRBD1. Germline CDR1 MGHRA, CDR2 YSYEKL. V lost 0 bases and J lost 7; bases outside the gene matches: 6. CDR3 length: 15 amino acids. This CDR3 is CASSQEGRQGVEAFF. CDR3 nucleotide sequence: TGCGCCAGCAGCCAAGAGGGGAGACAGGGGGTTGAAGCTTTCTTT.

This clone has only one observation. The gene calls are TRBV4-2 and TRBJ2-4; 7 nucleotides agree with TRBD1. CDR3 length: 17 amino acids. Germline CDR1 is LGHNA and CDR2 is YNFKEQ. V was clipped by 1 base and J by 1 base; unmatched bases: 7. CDR3 nucleotides: TGTGCCAGCAGCCAAGCACCGACAGGGCCCGCCAAAAACATTCAGTACTTC. Translating it yields CASSQAPTGPAKNIQYF.

The sample holds one count of this clone. The CDR3 DNA reads as TGCAGCGTTGACGCAGGGTCTTTTAACTATGGCTACACCTTC. Translating it yields CSVDAGSFNYGYTF. This chain links TRBV29-1 with TRBJ1-2; possible D gene TRBD1, 5 bases. Trimming stripped 3 bases from V and 1 base from J, with 12 bases between. The CDR3 has 14 amino acids. Per the germline V gene, CDR1 is SQVTM and CDR2 is ANQGSEA. The full variable domain, completed using reference TRBV29-1 and TRBJ1-2, is SAVISQKPSRDICQRGTSLTIQCQVDSQVTMMFWYRQQPGQSLTLIATANQGSEATYESGFVIDKFPISRPNLTFSTLTVSNMSPEDSSIYLCSVDAGSFNYGYTFGSGTRLTVV.

V gene TRBV5-4 combines with J gene TRBJ2-1; 8 nucleotides agree with TRBD1. This CDR3 is 19 amino acids long. Germline CDR1 is SGHNT and CDR2 is YYREEE (reference sequence). J was trimmed by 0 bases and V by 0 bases; bases with no gene match: 11. CDR3 sequence reads: CASSLGARTGRLSYNEQFF. As DNA, the CDR3 is TGTGCCAGCAGCTTGGGGGCCCGGACAGGGAGACTCTCCTACAATGAGCAGTTCTTC.